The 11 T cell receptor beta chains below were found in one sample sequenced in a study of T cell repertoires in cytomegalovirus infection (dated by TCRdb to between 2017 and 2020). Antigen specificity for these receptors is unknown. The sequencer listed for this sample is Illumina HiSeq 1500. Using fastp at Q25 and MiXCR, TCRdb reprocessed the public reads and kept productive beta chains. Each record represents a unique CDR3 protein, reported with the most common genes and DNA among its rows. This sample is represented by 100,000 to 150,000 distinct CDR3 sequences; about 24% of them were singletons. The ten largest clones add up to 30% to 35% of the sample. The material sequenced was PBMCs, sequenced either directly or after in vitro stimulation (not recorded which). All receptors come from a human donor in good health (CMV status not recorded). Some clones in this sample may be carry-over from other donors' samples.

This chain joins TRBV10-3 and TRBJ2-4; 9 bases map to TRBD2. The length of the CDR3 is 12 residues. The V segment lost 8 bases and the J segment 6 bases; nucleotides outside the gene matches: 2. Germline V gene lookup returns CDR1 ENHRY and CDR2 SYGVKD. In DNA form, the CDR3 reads TGTGCCATCGGGACTAGCTCAAACATTCAGTACTTC. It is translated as CAIGTSSNIQYF.

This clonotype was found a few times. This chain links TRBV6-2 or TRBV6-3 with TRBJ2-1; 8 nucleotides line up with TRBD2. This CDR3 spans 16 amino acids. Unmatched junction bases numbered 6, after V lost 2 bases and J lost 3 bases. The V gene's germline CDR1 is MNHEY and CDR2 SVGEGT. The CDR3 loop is CASSYNGLADYNEQFF. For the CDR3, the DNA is TGTGCCAGCAGTTACAACGGACTAGCCGACTACAATGAGCAGTTCTTC.

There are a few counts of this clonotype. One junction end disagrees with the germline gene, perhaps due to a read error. DNA for the CDR3: TGTGCCAGCAGTGAGGACCACGAGACCCAGTACTTC. The encoded protein is CASSEDHETQYF. V usage is TRBV12-3 or TRBV12-4 and J usage is TRBJ2-5; D is uncertain. The CDR3 contains 12 residues.

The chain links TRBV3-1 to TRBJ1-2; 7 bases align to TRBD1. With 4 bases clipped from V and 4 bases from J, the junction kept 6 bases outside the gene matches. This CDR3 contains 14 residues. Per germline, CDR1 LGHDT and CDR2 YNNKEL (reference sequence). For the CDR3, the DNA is TGTGCCAGCAGCCCGGGGAGGGGGCTCTATGGCTACACCTTC. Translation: CASSPGRGLYGYTF. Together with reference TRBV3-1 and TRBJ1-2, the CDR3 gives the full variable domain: DTAVSQTPKYLVTQMGNDKSIKCEQNLGHDTMYWYKQDSKKFLKIMFSYNNKELIINETVPNRFSPKSPDKAHLNLHINSLELGDSAVYFCASSPGRGLYGYTFGSGTRLTVV.

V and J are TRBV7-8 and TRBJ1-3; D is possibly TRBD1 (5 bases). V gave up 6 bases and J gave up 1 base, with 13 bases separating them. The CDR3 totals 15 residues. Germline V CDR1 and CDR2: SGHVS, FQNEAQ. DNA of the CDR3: TGTGCCAGCAGTCAAACCCGGGGGTCTGGAAACACCATATATTTT. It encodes CASSQTRGSGNTIYF.

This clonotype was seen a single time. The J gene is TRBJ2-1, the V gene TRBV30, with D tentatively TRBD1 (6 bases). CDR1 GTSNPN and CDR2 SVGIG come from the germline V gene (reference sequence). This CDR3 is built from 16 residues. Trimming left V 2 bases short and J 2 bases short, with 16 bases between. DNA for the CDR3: TGTGCCTGGAGTAAGTCCAGGGGATCAACCTACAATGAGCAGTTCTTC. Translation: CAWSKSRGSTYNEQFF.

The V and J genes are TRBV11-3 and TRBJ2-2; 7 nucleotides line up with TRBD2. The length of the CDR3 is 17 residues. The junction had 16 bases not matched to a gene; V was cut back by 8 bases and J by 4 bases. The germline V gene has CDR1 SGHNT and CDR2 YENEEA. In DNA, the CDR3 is TGTGCCAGCTCTGGCGGGAGCCCCATAGGGCCCACCGGGGAGCTGTTTTTT. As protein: CASSGGSPIGPTGELFF.

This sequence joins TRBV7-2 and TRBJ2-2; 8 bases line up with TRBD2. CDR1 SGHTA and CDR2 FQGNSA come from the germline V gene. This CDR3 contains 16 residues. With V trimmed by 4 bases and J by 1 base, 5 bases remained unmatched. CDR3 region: CASSSSRGGNTGELFF. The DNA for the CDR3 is TGTGCCAGCAGCTCCTCCCGGGGGGGGAACACCGGGGAGCTGTTTTTT.

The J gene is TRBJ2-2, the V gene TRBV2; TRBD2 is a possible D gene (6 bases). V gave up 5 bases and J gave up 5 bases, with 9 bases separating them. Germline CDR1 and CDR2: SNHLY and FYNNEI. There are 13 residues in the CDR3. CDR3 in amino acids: CASSSAGTGELFF. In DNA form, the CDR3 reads TGTGCCAGCAGTTCTGCGGGAACCGGGGAGCTGTTTTTT.

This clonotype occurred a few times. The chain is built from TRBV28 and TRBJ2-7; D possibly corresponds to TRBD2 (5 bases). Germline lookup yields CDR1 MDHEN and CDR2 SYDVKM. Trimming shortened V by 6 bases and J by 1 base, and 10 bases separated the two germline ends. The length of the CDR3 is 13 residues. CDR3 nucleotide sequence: TGTGCCAGCAGGGTGGACTCATCCTACGAGCAGTACTTC. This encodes CASRVDSSYEQYF.

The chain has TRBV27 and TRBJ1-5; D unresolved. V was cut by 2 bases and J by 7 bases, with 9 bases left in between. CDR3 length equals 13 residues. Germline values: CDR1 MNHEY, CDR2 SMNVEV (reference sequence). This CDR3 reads CASSLGRVQPQHF. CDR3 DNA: TGTGCCAGCAGTTTAGGGAGGGTACAGCCCCAGCATTTT.